The clone carrying this T cell receptor beta chain was detected only a few times. The CDR3 loop spans 14 amino acids. V gave up 7 bases and J gave up 1 base; unmatched junction bases: 4. Germline CDR1 is MDHEN and CDR2 is SYDVKM. The library targeted TCRbeta and was prepared with unique molecular identifiers. TCRdb re-derived calls from the PCR reads in MiXCR, one entry per CDR3 protein. The table has more than 550,000 distinct CDR3 sequences, more than 9% seen once. The data were obtained in a study of T-cell reconstitution after alpha-beta-depleted transplantation in children. The J gene is TRBJ2-7, the V gene TRBV28, with 10 bases that match TRBD2. The origin of this receptor is a human donor who donated a stem cell graft to a child with acute myeloid leukemia. The sample consisted of PBMCs from the stem cell graft donor, taken from the stem cell graft. CDR3 in DNA: TGTGCCAGCACCCGGACTAGCGGATCCTACGAGCAGTACTTC. Amino acids: CASTRTSGSYEQYF.